This T cell receptor (beta chain) was profiled in a study of CD8+ T cells in alopecia areata (dated by TCRdb to the late 2010s). Turning to the overall study: Treated patients were enrolled in an open-label pilot trial of oral tofacitinib, 5 to 10 mg twice daily, for moderate-to-severe alopecia areata. Patients stayed on tofacitinib for 6 to 18 months and then had 6 months of follow-up off drug so that delayed response and recurrence could be assessed. For the treated patients, the SALT score, which quantifies what percentage of scalp surface area is affected, served as the measure of disease severity. High-throughput TCRbeta sequencing was used to examine T cell clonal expansion in alopecia areata in both the C3H/HeJ mouse model and human patients. On the human side, TCRbeta sequencing was run on scalp tissue and on sorted CD4+ and CD8+ peripheral blood T cells from healthy controls and from alopecia areata patients with either patchy or totalis/universalis disease. Tofacitinib-treated patients had biopsies at baseline and at 4 and 24 weeks of treatment, with a later scalp biopsy in several patients. Scalp clonality was compared among normal scalp (n=4), patchy alopecia areata scalp (n=8), and alopecia totalis/universalis scalp (n=8). RNA came from the PAXgene miRNA kit for fixed scalp, the miRNeasy kit for PBMCs, and the RNeasy kit for mouse skin. immunoSEQ multiplex PCR using 35 Vbeta forward primers and 13 Jbeta reverse primers was used to amplify TCRbeta CDR3 regions.

This clone has a single count. It has no known antigen specificity. No qualities accompany the bases; no much larger clone lies one base away. The CDR3 has 11 amino acids, counting the end cysteine and phenylalanine. The entry retains the CDR3 DNA only, 33 bases that are in frame from base 1. The germline V and J ends show losses of 5 bases and 9 bases respectively, and no gene match explains 5 bases of the junction. The germline V gene (reference sequence) provides CDR1 DFQATT and CDR2 SNEGSKA. The intended sense of this specimen's time point label: four to five weeks on oral tofacitinib. Per the publication, the treatment or condition label means: oral pan-JAK inhibitor, 5-10 mg twice daily. From alopecia areata patients, peripheral blood was collected along with lesional scalp punch biopsies. PBMCs were separated by density centrifugation and stained for CD3, CD4 and CD8, after which CD4+ and CD8+ T cells were sorted on a FACSAria.

General findings and caveats noted by the study authors: Higher clonality and more expanded CD8+ clones were observed in lesional scalp than in normal scalp, particularly in alopecia totalis/universalis, a finding suggestive of antigenic drive. Resident alphabeta T cells in normal human skin are also sequenced, complicating scalp TCR repertoire analysis, unlike mouse skin dominated by gammadelta T cells. The treated cohort was small, with a single nonresponder, so links between baseline CD8+ expansion and response need larger studies. Shared TCR sequences between patients were less evident than in mice, which may be partly attributable to HLA diversity in the patient population. Many expanded lesional clones were found to persist in scalp and blood during tofacitinib treatment, and relapse after treatment cessation may be partly explained by this persistence. With tofacitinib, both scalp clonality and the number of expanded CD8+ clones among the top 100 scalp clones went down significantly.

Library method: the immunoSEQ multiplex PCR assay. For TCR sequencing, RNA was extracted from every sample and reverse transcribed into cDNA to serve as template. First-strand cDNA was synthesized using SuperScript III with a 2:1 mix of oligo-dT and random hexamers. A synthetic immune receptor repertoire was used to gauge amplification bias, and whatever bias remained was removed computationally. Turning to the authors' computational methods: After raw reads were preprocessed to remove errors, the CDR3 was defined following IMGT conventions as running from the conserved cysteine to phenylalanine. Clonality was computed by normalizing Shannon entropy by log2 of the number of productive unique TCRs and subtracting the result from 1. Scalp TCRbeta sequences were cross-referenced with sorted blood CD4 and CD8 repertoires so that the CD4 or CD8 identity of scalp clones could be inferred. As stored in TCRdb, this immuneACCESS dataset retains in-frame rearrangements with V and J assigned. A fraction of the clones does not appear; measured against another copy, unresolved V genes explain less than half of the discrepancy, and the remainder lacks a known reason. For V, J and clone size, that table is used; D and trimming come from the DNA. Present in this sample are more than 150,000 clones, 45% to 75% of which were seen just once. The top ten hold approximately 3.4% of the sample.

Rearrangement joined TRBV20-1 to TRBJ2-3, with 7 bases in between that match TRBD2. This receptor was taken from a human donor with alopecia areata. The starting material was CD4+ T cells sorted from blood, obtained at week 4, from a patient treated with tofacitinib. The CDR3 amino acid sequence is: CSALRGDTQYF. The DNA reads TGCAGTGCTCTACGGGGGGACACGCAGTATTTT.